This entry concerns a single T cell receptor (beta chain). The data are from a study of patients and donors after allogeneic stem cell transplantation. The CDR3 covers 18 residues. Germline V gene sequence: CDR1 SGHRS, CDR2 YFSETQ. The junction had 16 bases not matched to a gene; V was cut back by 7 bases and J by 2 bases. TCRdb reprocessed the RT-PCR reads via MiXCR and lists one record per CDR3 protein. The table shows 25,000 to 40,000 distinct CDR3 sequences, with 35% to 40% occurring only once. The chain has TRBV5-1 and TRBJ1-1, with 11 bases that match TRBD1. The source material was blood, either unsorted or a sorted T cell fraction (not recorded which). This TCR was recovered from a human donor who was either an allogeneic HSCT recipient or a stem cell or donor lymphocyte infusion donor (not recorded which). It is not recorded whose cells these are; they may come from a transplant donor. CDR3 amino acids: CASGPPGQGANRNTEAFF. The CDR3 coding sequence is TGCGCCAGCGGCCCGCCTGGACAGGGGGCGAACAGAAACACTGAAGCTTTCTTT.